Following are 9 T cell receptor beta chains from one sample sequenced in a study of siplizumab effects on memory and regulatory T cells. The data were produced by immunoSEQ multiplex PCR, yet TCRdb's version contains in-frame clones alone and is incomplete. The data contain tens of thousands of clones, about 90% of them singletons. Sequencing was performed on naive CD8+ T cells sorted from blood. All receptors derive from a human donor in good health.

The chain uses TRBV27 and TRBJ2-3; D is ambiguous. From germline, CDR1 is MNHEY and CDR2 SMNVEV (reference sequence). Trimming pared 2 bases from V and 0 bases from J, leaving 15 bases between. The CDR3 is made up of 17 amino acids. The CDR3 bases are TGTGCCAGCAGTTTAGTCTTCGGCTACCCTAGCACAGATACGCAGTATTTT. Its protein product is CASSLVFGYPSTDTQYF.

The chain recombines TRBV7-2 with TRBJ1-1; D is undetermined. The CDR3 is 15 amino acids. Trimming cost V 0 bases and J 1 base, with 9 bases left between them. Germline CDR1 SGHTA, CDR2 FQGNSA. CDR3 loop: CASSLALGPNTEAFF. CDR3 in DNA: TGTGCCAGCAGCTTAGCCCTCGGACCGAACACTGAAGCTTTCTTT.

About this clone: One end of the junction varies from germline; a read error may be responsible. This chain uses TRBV10-3 with TRBJ2-1; 8 bases agree with TRBD1. CDR3 length: 16 residues. The germline gives CDR1 ENHRY, CDR2 SYGVKD. CDR3: CAISEEDRVSSNEQFF. The CDR3 region has the DNA TGTGCCATCAGTGAGGAGGACAGGGTATCCTCCAATGAGCAGTTCTTC.

The chain is built from TRBV2 and TRBJ1-6; 9 nucleotides match TRBD1. V shed 5 bases, J shed 2 bases, and the junction held 10 bases outside the gene matches. The CDR3 is made up of 18 amino acids. Germline lookup yields CDR1 SNHLY and CDR2 FYNNEI. The CDR3 spells CASSIPRDRVTYNSPLHF. CDR3 DNA sequence: TGTGCCAGCAGTATCCCCCGGGACAGGGTAACCTATAATTCACCCCTCCACTTT.

The chain is built from TRBV5-4 and TRBJ2-2, with 12 bases that match TRBD2. CDR1 and CDR2 (germline): SGHNT, YYREEE (reference sequence). J gave up 5 bases and V 1 base, and 6 bases lay outside the gene matches. The CDR3 length is 17 residues. The CDR3 is CASSLLAGGPGTGELFF. The DNA of the CDR3 is TGTGCCAGCAGCTTGCTAGCGGGGGGGCCGGGGACCGGGGAGCTGTTTTTT.

The chain recombines TRBV19 with TRBJ2-1; TRBD2 might be the D (6 bases). Germline V gives CDR1 LNHDA, CDR2 SQIVND (reference sequence). The CDR3 totals 14 residues. The ends were cut back, 5 bases at V and 6 bases at J, with 14 bases in the middle. CDR3 protein: CASSLTGTANEQFF. Written as DNA, the CDR3 is TGTGCCAGTAGTTTAACCGGGACTGCCAATGAGCAGTTCTTC.

This rearrangement joins TRBV10-3 to TRBJ2-1; TRBD1 is a possible D gene (6 bases). Germline CDR1 reads ENHRY; CDR2 reads SYGVKD. Trimming cost V 4 bases and J 5 bases, with 6 bases left between them. This CDR3 spans 12 amino acids. The CDR3 bases are TGTGCCATCAGTGGGGACAACAATGAGCAGTTCTTC. Translated, it gives CAISGDNNEQFF.

This chain joins TRBV13 and TRBJ1-5; TRBD1 is a possible D gene (5 bases). The CDR3 is 15 amino acids. In germline, CDR1 is PRHDT, CDR2 FYEKMQ (reference sequence). Between the trimmed V and J ends, which lost 5 bases and 4 bases, there was a span of 15 bases. CDR3 sequence reads: CASSDSGTVNQPQHF. The CDR3 nucleotides are TGTGCCAGCAGCGACTCCGGGACGGTTAATCAGCCCCAGCATTTT. Together with reference TRBV13 and TRBJ1-5, the CDR3 gives the full variable domain: AAGVIQSPRHLIKEKRETATLKCYPIPRHDTVYWYQQGPGQDPQFLISFYEKMQSDKGSIPDRFSAQQFSDYHSELNMSSLELGDSALYFCASSDSGTVNQPQHFGDGTRLSIL.

The chain is built from TRBV7-8 and TRBJ2-7, with 8 bases identical to TRBD1. The CDR3 runs to 17 residues. Germline V gives CDR1 SGHVS, CDR2 FQNEAQ. The V and J ends lost 0 bases and 3 bases, in that order; junction bases with no gene match: 10. The CDR3 loop is CASSLAPGQAHGYEQYF. Here the CDR3 DNA reads TGTGCCAGCAGCTTAGCGCCGGGACAGGCACATGGCTACGAGCAGTACTTC.